This T cell receptor beta chain was captured by sequencing in a study of vaccination effects on CD4 cells after COVID-19 (dated by TCRdb to between 2021 and 2024). Describing the broader study: In the ViraFEST assay, PBMC were stimulated with viral peptide pools, and TCR sequencing was then used to find antigen-specific CD4+ T cell clonotypes based on their expansion. Two doses of either the BNT162b2 or the mRNA-1273 mRNA SARS-CoV-2 vaccine were administered to participants. A few million PBMC per well were cultured with approximately 10 ug/ml peptides in IMDM containing 5% human AB serum, approximately 9.1 IU/ml IL-2 and gentamicin. SARS-CoV-2 spike-specific CD4+ TCR repertoires from before and after mRNA vaccination were compared in COVID-19 convalescent patients and in infection-naive vaccine recipients. The full study included over 8 COVID-19 convalescent patients and a handful of SARS-CoV-2-naive healthy vaccine recipients. The Oncomine TCR Beta short-read assay on an Illumina iSeq 100 was used to sequence cultures from other donors in the study. Points the paper makes about the study in general: At late post-vaccination timepoints, both infection-induced and vaccine-induced clones showed marked clonal contraction, consistent with waning T cell responses. The study was limited by a small number of convalescent patients, and early post-infection timepoints were lacking. Among healthy vaccine recipients, nearly all vaccine-induced clones were SARS-CoV-2 mono-reactive, and just 1 of 255 was cross-reactive with common cold coronaviruses.

V loses 4 bases, J loses 2 bases, and the germline ends lie 19 bases apart. The CDR3 covers 17 residues, taking in both the cysteine and the phenylalanine. Of all the DNA, just the CDR3 is kept, 51 bases in frame from base 1. As to this clone: There is no known antigen for this receptor. Per-nucleotide qualities are absent, and no much larger clonotype sits a single base away.

After less than 13 days of culture, CD4+ T cells were isolated with the EasySep CD4+ T cell isolation kit. The absence of prior SARS-CoV-2 infection in healthy vaccine recipients was confirmed by negative nucleocapsid antibodies before and after vaccination. Half of the culture medium was replaced with fresh IL-2-containing medium on days 3 and 7. Each peptide stimulation condition was cultured in triplicate wells unless otherwise noted. Using Ficoll-Paque Plus gradient centrifugation, PBMC were separated from whole blood and then either used fresh or cryopreserved at -140C. The QIAamp micro DNA kit was used to extract genomic DNA from the cultured CD4+ T cells. Library preparation employed the immunoSEQ multiplex PCR assay. DNA from the cultured and isolated CD4+ T cells underwent TCR beta CDR3 sequencing. Regarding the original processing steps: The analysis removed non-productive TCR sequences, trimmed reads to the CDR3 region, and retained only CDR3s that were 7 or more amino acids long. Antigen-specific clonotypes were identified using the MANAFEST web app by comparison of expansion in peptide wells against reference cultures. To count as positive, a clone had to show expansion at FDR<0.05 compared with the reference and with all other wells, an odds ratio above 5, and a frequency above 0.1% in two replicate wells. Clonotypes significantly expanded in SARS-CoV-2 spike wells and in at least one common cold coronavirus spike condition were defined as cross-reactive. Using the stringdist R package, CDR3 similarity was measured by Levenshtein distance, and unrooted trees were constructed with ape in R 3.6.1. TCRdb mirrors the immuneACCESS table, restricted to in-frame sequences. Some clones are absent from its copies; in checked studies, under half trace to an unresolved V gene, and the reason for the others is unknown. V, J and clone size reflect that table, while D and trimming were determined from the DNA. In all, the sample holds 45,000 to 75,000 clones, and approximately 80% of those were seen once. 3% to 3.5% of the sample rests with the top ten.

The sequenced sample was CD4+ T cells from PBMCs cultured without peptide, obtained before COVID-19 vaccination. The clonotype was recovered from a human donor who received a COVID-19 vaccine. The chain was built from TRBV23-1 and TRBJ2-3; TRBD1 is perhaps the D gene, given 5 matching bases. TRBV23-1 is sorted into the ORF group, with uncertain function. The sequenced DNA: TGCGCCAGCAGTCTTCCCGAATGTCGACAGAACACAGATACGCAGTATTTT. Translation gives CASSLPECRQNTDTQYF.